This entry lists 5 T cell receptor beta chains sequenced from one sample in a study of T cell responses to AZD1222 COVID-19 vaccine. The repertoire was sequenced with immunoSEQ multiplex PCR; TCRdb's copy has only in-frame clones and lacks some. Of 85,000 to 120,000 clones listed, 90% are singletons. The source was peripheral blood, collected 28 days after the second AZD1222 dose. Receptor source: an adult who received the AZD1222 COVID-19 vaccine.

This clone came up once. The rearrangement uses TRBV7-8 and TRBJ2-7; 8 bases are a match to TRBD2. With V trimmed by 3 bases and J by 0 bases, 19 bases remained unmatched. The CDR3 spans 20 residues. Looked up from germline, CDR1 is SGHVS and CDR2 is FQNEAQ. This chain's CDR3 is CASSFPVGGGFVSSSYEQYF. In DNA form, the CDR3 reads TGTGCCAGCAGCTTCCCTGTCGGGGGGGGCTTCGTTTCCAGCTCCTACGAGCAGTACTTC.

The V gene is TRBV6-5, the J gene TRBJ1-2; 7 bases are a match to TRBD1. CDR3 length: 13 amino acids. J gave up 4 bases and V 2 bases, and 1 base lay outside the gene matches. CDR1 and CDR2 from the germline V gene are MNHEY and SVGAGI. The CDR3 loop is CASSYEGAYGYTF. In DNA form, the CDR3 reads TGTGCCAGCAGTTACGAGGGGGCCTATGGCTACACCTTC.

The chain links TRBV12-3 or TRBV12-4 to TRBJ2-7, with unresolved D. V was clipped by 5 bases and J by 4 bases, with 9 bases between them. This CDR3 has 12 amino acids. The CDR3 region is CASSRGSYEQYF. CDR3 DNA sequence: TGTGCCAGCAGTCGCGGATCTTACGAGCAGTACTTC.

The chain links TRBV7-3 to TRBJ1-3, with TRBD1 matching 9 bases. This CDR3 contains 15 residues. Unmatched junction bases numbered 4, after V lost 5 bases and J lost 2 bases. Germline CDR1 and CDR2: SGHTA and FQGTGA. The DNA for the CDR3 is TGTGCCAGCAGCCCCTACAGGGGGCCTGGAAACACCATATATTTT. It translates to CASSPYRGPGNTIYF.

V usage is TRBV4-2 and J usage is TRBJ1-4, with D possibly being TRBD1 (6 bases). The CDR3 is 13 residues long. Trimming left V 3 bases short and J 11 bases short, with 13 bases between. From germline, CDR1 is LGHNA and CDR2 YNFKEQ. Here the CDR3 DNA reads TGTGCCAGCAGCCAGCGGGACATCCTTAAACTGTTTTTT. It specifies CASSQRDILKLFF.